This is a list of T cell receptor beta chains from one sample in a study of blood T cell repertoires in COVID-19. Sequencing was performed with immunoSEQ multiplex PCR; in TCRdb, only in-frame clones are kept and a portion is missing. This table has 90,000 to 110,000 clones, about 87% appearing once. Sequenced sample: peripheral blood. The origin of the receptors is a woman in her fifties or sixties with acute or convalescent COVID-19. CDR3s include the opening cysteine and the closing phenylalanine or tryptophan. Fields, in order: D gene, clone size, V gene, J gene, CDR3 protein, CDR3 DNA. The D gene is left open where the match is weak. Clone size, where shown, is once, few, many, or a class for clones that have expanded.

D: -; size: -; V: TRBV6-5; J: TRBJ1-1; CDR3: CASLGRANTEAFF; DNA: TGTGCCAGTCTTGGGAGGGCGAACACTGAAGCTTTCTTT
D: TRBD1; size: -; V: TRBV7-6; J: TRBJ1-1; CDR3: CASSLAGTGEAEAFF; DNA: TGTGCCAGCAGCTTAGCCGGGACAGGGGAAGCTGAAGCTTTCTTT
D: -; size: few; V: TRBV30; J: TRBJ1-3; CDR3: CAWLQGSGNTIYF; DNA: TGTGCCTGGTTACAGGGCTCTGGAAACACCATATATTTT
D: TRBD2; size: -; V: TRBV7-2; J: TRBJ2-3; CDR3: CASSFRGGAGDTQYF; DNA: TGTGCCAGCAGCTTCCGCGGGGGGGCTGGAGATACGCAGTATTTT
D: -; size: few; V: TRBV25-1; J: TRBJ1-1; CDR3: CASSDQRGFDTEAFF; DNA: TGTGCCAGCAGTGACCAAAGGGGGTTCGACACTGAAGCTTTCTTT
D: -; size: -; V: TRBV3-1/TRBV3-2; J: TRBJ1-3; CDR3: CASTRSRVAGNTIYF; DNA: TGTGCCAGCACCCGAAGCAGGGTGGCGGGAAACACCATATATTTT
D: -; size: -; V: TRBV3-1/TRBV3-2; J: TRBJ2-1; CDR3: CASSHPGGPGSNEQFF; DNA: TGTGCCAGCAGCCACCCAGGGGGGCCTGGGAGTAATGAGCAGTTCTTC
D: -; size: once; V: TRBV6-5; J: TRBJ2-7; CDR3: CASGRDNNLHYEQYF; DNA: TGTGCCAGCGGGAGGGACAATAACCTTCACTACGAGCAGTACTTC
D: TRBD1; size: once; V: TRBV12-3/TRBV12-4; J: TRBJ1-2; CDR3: CASSSGGRGYTF; DNA: TGTGCCAGCAGTTCAGGGGGCAGGGGCTACACCTTC
D: -; size: -; V: TRBV5-8; J: TRBJ1-6; CDR3: CASSPSGLSSYNSPLHF; DNA: TGTGCCAGCAGTCCTTCGGGATTAAGCTCCTATAATTCACCCCTCCACTTT
D: -; size: -; V: TRBV19; J: TRBJ1-3; CDR3: CASSIVARGNTIYF; DNA: TGTGCCAGTAGTATCGTTGCGCGGGGGAACACCATATATTTT
D: -; size: -; V: TRBV6-5; J: TRBJ1-1; CDR3: CASSYGAYHKNTEAFF; DNA: TGTGCCAGCAGTTACGGGGCATACCATAAGAACACTGAAGCTTTCTTT
D: -; size: -; V: TRBV6-5; J: TRBJ1-6; CDR3: CASSVTRGGDSPLHF; DNA: TGTGCCAGCAGCGTAACAAGGGGGGGAGATTCACCCCTCCACTTT
D: -; size: -; V: TRBV5-1; J: TRBJ1-2; CDR3: CASSPDSEYGYTF; DNA: TGCGCCAGCAGCCCTGACAGCGAATATGGCTACACCTTC
D: -; size: -; V: TRBV10-2; J: TRBJ1-2; CDR3: CASSDTGGYGYTF; DNA: TGCGCCAGCAGCGATACGGGGGGCTATGGCTACACCTTC
D: -; size: few; V: TRBV7-3; J: TRBJ1-6; CDR3: CASSLRGRGGRASPLHF; DNA: TGTGCCAGCAGCTTAAGAGGCAGGGGCGGGAGAGCTTCACCCCTCCACTTT
D: -; size: -; V: TRBV18; J: TRBJ2-2; CDR3: CASSPAGTNTGELFF; DNA: TGTGCCAGCTCACCGGCAGGGACGAACACCGGGGAGCTGTTTTTT
D: -; size: few; V: TRBV7-9; J: TRBJ2-3; CDR3: CASSPLGQLTDTQYF; DNA: TGTGCCAGCAGCCCCCTTGGGCAGCTTACAGATACGCAGTATTTT